This entry describes one T cell receptor (beta chain). The length of the CDR3 is 13 residues. Trimming pared 4 bases from V and 0 bases from J, leaving 4 bases between. Clinical histories supplied by participants themselves formed the basis of cohort assignment. This entry belongs to a study of blood T cell repertoires in COVID-19. Per the original data handling: Amplifying reference gene primers gave estimates of nucleated cell counts. Clones were read by immunoSEQ multiplex PCR, and TCRdb kept only the in-frame ones, dropping some. V and J calls plus clone size are reproduced from that table; the DNA served to infer D and trimming. The sample records about 370,000 clones, over 75% being singletons.

The source material was PBMCs or T cells enriched from blood (not recorded which). This receptor was obtained from a man between 18 and 29 years old who had recovered from COVID-19. This chain links TRBV12-3 or TRBV12-4 with TRBJ1-5; D is unresolved. The DNA of the CDR3 is TGTGCCAGCAGTTCCCTTAGCAATCAGCCCCAGCATTTT. Its protein is CASSSLSNQPQHF.